The clone carrying this T cell receptor (beta chain) was counted at least ten times. V gave up 6 bases and J gave up 1 base, with 18 bases separating them. From germline, CDR1 is DFQATT and CDR2 SNEGSKA (reference sequence). The CDR3 loop spans 15 amino acids. The data were taken from a study of CD8 T cells in ankylosing spondylitis. Each CDR3 protein is one row after TCRdb ran MiXCR on the 5' RACE reads. The sample holds some 130,000 distinct CDR3 sequences, around 6.6% seen once. Material for sequencing was blood, either unsorted or a sorted T cell fraction (not recorded which). This clonotype originated in a female donor with ankylosing spondylitis or in good health (not recorded which). The chain joins TRBV20-1 to TRBJ1-2, with a weak D call TRBD1 (5 bases). The CDR3 reads CSAPRGEMNNYGYTF. CDR3 DNA sequence: TGCAGTGCCCCACGGGGGGAGATGAATAACTATGGCTACACCTTC.